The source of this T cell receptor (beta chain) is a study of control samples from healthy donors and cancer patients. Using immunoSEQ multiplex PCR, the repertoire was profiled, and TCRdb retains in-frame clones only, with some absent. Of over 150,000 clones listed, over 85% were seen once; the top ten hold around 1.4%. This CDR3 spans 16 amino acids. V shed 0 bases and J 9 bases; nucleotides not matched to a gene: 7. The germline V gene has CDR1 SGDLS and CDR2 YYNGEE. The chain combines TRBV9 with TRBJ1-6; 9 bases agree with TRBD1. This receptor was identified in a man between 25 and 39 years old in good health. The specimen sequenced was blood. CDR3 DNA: TGTGCCAGCAGCGTAGACACGAACAGGGGGCCTTCACCCCTCCACTTT. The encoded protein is CASSVDTNRGPSPLHF. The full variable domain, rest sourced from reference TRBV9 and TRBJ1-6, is DSGVTQTPKHLITATGQRVTLRCSPRSGDLSVYWYQQSLDQGLQFLIQYYNGEERAKGNILERFSAQQFPDLHSELNLSSLELGDSALYFCASSVDTNRGPSPLHFGNGTRLTVT.